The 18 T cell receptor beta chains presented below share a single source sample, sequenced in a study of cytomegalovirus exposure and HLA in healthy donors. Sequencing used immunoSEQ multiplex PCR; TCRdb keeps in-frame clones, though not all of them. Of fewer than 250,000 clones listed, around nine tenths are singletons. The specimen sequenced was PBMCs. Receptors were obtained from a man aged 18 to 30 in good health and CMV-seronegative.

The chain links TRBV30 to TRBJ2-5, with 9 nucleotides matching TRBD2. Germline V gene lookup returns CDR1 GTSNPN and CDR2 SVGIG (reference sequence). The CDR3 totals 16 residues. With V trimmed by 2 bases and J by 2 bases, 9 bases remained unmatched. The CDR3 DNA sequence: TGTGCCTGGAGTCCCTCCAGGACTAGCGCTCAAGAGACCCAGTACTTC. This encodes CAWSPSRTSAQETQYF.

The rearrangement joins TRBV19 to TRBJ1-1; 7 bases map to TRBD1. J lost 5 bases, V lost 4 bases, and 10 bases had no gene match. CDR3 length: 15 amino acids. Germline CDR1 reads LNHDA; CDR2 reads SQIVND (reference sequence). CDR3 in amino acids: CASSNYASGGTEAFF. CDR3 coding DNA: TGTGCCAGTAGTAATTATGCGTCAGGGGGTACTGAAGCTTTCTTT.

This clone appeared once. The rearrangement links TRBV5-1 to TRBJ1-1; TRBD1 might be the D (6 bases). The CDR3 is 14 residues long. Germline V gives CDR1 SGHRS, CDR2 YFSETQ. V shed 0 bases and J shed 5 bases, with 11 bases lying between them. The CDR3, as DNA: TGCGCCAGCAGCTTGGGCGGGGGGCGAACTGAAGCTTTCTTT. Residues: CASSLGGGRTEAFF. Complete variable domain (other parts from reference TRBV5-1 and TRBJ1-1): KAGVTQTPRYLIKTRGQQVTLSCSPISGHRSVSWYQQTPGQGLQFLFEYFSETQRNKGNFPGRFSGRQFSNSRSEMNVSTLELGDSALYLCASSLGGGRTEAFFGQGTRLTVV.

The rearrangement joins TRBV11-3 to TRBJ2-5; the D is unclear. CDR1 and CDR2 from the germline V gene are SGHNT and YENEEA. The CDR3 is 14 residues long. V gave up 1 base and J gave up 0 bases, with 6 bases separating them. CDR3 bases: TGTGCCAGCAGCTTAGGCCAGAACCAAGAGACCCAGTACTTC. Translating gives CASSLGQNQETQYF.

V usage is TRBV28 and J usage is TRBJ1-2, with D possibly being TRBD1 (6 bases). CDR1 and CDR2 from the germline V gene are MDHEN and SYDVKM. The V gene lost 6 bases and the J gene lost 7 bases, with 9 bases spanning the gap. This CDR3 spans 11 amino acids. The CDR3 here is CASRQGPGYTF. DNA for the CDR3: TGTGCCAGCAGACAGGGTCCTGGCTACACCTTC.

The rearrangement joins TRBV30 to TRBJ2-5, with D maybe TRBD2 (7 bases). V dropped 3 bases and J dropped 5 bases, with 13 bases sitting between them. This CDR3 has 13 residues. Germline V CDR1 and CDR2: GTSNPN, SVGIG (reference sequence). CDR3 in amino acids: CAWSPGGRETQYF. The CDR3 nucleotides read TGTGCCTGGAGCCCCGGGGGGCGCGAGACCCAGTACTTC. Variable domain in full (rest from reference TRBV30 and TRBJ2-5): SQTIHQWPATLVQPVGSPLSLECTVEGTSNPNLYWYRQAAGRGLQLLFYSVGIGQISSEVPQNLSASRPQDRQFILSSKKLLLSDSGFYLCAWSPGGRETQYFGPGTRLLVL.

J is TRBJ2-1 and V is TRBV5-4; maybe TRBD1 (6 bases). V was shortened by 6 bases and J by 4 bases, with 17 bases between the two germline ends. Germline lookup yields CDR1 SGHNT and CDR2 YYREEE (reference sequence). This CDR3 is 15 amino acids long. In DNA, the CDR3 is TGTGCCAGCACCCGAAGGGGGTCCCTTTACAATGAGCAGTTCTTC. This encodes CASTRRGSLYNEQFF.

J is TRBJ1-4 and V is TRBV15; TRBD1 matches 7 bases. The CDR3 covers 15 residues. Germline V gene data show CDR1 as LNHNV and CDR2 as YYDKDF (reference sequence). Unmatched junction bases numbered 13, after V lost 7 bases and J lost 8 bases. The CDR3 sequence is CATNNRGALREKLFF. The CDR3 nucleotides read TGTGCCACCAACAACAGGGGTGCGTTGAGAGAAAAACTGTTTTTT.

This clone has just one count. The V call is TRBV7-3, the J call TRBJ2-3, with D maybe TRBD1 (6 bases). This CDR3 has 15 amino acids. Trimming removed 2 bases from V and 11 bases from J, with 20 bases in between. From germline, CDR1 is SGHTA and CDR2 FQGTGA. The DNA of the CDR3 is TGTGCCAGCAGCTTAGGTAGAGGGGGAAGTGTCGGGCAGTATTTT. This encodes CASSLGRGGSVGQYF.

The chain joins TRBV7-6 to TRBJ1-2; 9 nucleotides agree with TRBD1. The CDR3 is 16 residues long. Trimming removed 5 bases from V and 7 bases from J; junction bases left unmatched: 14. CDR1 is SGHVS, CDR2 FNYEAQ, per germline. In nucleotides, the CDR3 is TGTGCCAGCAGCCTTGCCTCTGGACAGGGGCTTTTTGGCTACACCTTC. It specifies CASSLASGQGLFGYTF.

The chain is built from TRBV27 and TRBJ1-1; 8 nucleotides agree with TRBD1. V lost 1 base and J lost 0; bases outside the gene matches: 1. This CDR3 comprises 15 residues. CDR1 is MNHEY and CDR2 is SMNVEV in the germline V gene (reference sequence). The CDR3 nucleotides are TGTGCCAGCAGTTTATGGGGACAGGTGAACACTGAAGCTTTCTTT. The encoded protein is CASSLWGQVNTEAFF.

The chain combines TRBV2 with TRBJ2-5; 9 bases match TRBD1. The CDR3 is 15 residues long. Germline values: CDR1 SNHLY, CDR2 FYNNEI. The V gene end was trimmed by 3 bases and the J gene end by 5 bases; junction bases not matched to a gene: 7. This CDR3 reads CASSERGQGTETQYF. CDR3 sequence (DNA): TGTGCCAGCAGTGAGAGGGGACAGGGAACGGAGACCCAGTACTTC. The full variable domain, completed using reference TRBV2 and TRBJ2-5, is EPEVTQTPSHQVTQMGQEVILRCVPISNHLYFYWYRQILGQKVEFLVSFYNNEISEKSEIFDDQFSVERPDGSNFTLKIRSTKLEDSAMYFCASSERGQGTETQYFGPGTRLLVL.

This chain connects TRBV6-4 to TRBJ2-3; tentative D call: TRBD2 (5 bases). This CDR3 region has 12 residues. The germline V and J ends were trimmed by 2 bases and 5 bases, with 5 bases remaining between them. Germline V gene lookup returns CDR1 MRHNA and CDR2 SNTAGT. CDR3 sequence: CASSDEGDTQYF. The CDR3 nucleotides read TGTGCCAGCAGTGACGAGGGAGATACGCAGTATTTT.

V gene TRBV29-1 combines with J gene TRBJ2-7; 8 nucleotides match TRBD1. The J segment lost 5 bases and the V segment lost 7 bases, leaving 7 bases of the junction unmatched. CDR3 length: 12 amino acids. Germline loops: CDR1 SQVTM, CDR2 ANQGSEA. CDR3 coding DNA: TGCAGCGCATGGACAGGGCCTAACGAGCAGTACTTC. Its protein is CSAWTGPNEQYF.

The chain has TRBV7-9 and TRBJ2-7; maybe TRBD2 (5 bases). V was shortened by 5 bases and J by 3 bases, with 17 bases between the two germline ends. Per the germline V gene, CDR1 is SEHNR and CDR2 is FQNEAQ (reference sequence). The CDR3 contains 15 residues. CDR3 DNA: TGTGCCAGCAGCACATCAGCGACTACAAACTACGAGCAGTACTTC. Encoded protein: CASSTSATTNYEQYF.

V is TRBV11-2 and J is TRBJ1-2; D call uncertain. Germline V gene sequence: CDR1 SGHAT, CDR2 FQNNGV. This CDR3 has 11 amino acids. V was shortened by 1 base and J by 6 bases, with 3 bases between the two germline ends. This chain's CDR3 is CASSLVDGYTF. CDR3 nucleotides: TGTGCCAGCAGCTTAGTCGATGGCTACACCTTC.

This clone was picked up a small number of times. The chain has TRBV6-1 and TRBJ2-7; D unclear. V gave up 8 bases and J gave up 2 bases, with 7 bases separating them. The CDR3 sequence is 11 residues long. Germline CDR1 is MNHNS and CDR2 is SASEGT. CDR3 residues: CASCSTYEQYF. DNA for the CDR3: TGTGCCAGCTGTTCCACCTACGAGCAGTACTTC.

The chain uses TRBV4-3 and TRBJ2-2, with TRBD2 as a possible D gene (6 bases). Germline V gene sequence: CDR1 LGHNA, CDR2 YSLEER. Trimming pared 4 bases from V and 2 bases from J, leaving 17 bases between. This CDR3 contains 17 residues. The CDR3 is CASSPPGVWGNTGELFF. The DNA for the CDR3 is TGCGCCAGCAGCCCCCCGGGGGTTTGGGGAAACACCGGGGAGCTGTTTTTT.